Each of the 2 T cell receptor beta chains below was sequenced from the same sample in a study of blood T cell repertoires in COVID-19. Libraries were prepared by immunoSEQ multiplex PCR; TCRdb keeps only in-frame clonotypes and omits some of them. The sample includes about 320,000 clones, approximately 90% seen only once; the top ten take approximately 5%. The sample consisted of PBMCs or T cells enriched from blood (not recorded which). These receptors originate from a woman in her 30s who had recovered from COVID-19.

The chain couples TRBV19 to TRBJ2-1, with D possibly being TRBD1 (5 bases). The CDR3 has 13 residues. Germline V CDR1 and CDR2: LNHDA, SQIVND (reference sequence). Trimming removed 6 bases from V and 9 bases from J, with 15 bases in between. The CDR3 nucleotides read TGTGCCAGTAGGATAACTCAGGGCCGTGAGCAGTTCTTC. This translates into CASRITQGREQFF.

The chain carries TRBV30 and TRBJ2-7; perhaps TRBD1 as D (6 bases). V lost 3 bases and J lost 2, with 8 bases in between. Germline CDR1 and CDR2: GTSNPN and SVGIG (reference sequence). This CDR3 region has 12 residues. CDR3 nucleotides: TGTGCCTGGAGGACAGGAACCTACGAGCAGTACTTC. It encodes CAWRTGTYEQYF.